The 10 T cell receptor beta chains below come from one sample, sequenced in a study of T-cell reconstitution after alpha-beta-depleted transplantation in children. A library of TCRbeta sequences, prepared with unique molecular identifiers, was generated. TCRdb re-derived calls from the PCR reads in MiXCR, one entry per CDR3 protein. The profile shows about 540,000 distinct CDR3 sequences, approximately 16% of them singletons. The specimen comprised PBMCs from the stem cell graft donor, sampled from the stem cell graft. Source of these receptors: a human donor who donated a stem cell graft to a child with acute lymphoblastic leukemia.

The chain uses TRBV5-1 and TRBJ2-3, with 7 bases lining up with TRBD2. The germline V gene encodes CDR1 SGHRS and CDR2 YFSETQ. There are 15 residues in the CDR3. Germline trimming cut 1 base from V and 3 bases from J; bases unmatched to any gene: 5. The CDR3 bases are TGCGCCAGCAGCTTGATGGGAGCGGGGACAGATACGCAGTATTTT. Protein product: CASSLMGAGTDTQYF.

This clonotype was counted only a few times. The rearrangement links TRBV7-9 to TRBJ2-7, with 13 bases lining up with TRBD2. J gave up 4 bases and V 4 bases, and 7 bases lay outside the gene matches. Germline V gene lookup returns CDR1 SEHNR and CDR2 FQNEAQ (reference sequence). The CDR3 runs to 16 residues. DNA of the CDR3: TGTGCCAGCAGCTCGAGGACTAGCGGGAGTGGGTACGAGCAGTACTTC. As protein: CASSSRTSGSGYEQYF.

This clonotype was observed a few times. V and J are TRBV7-8 and TRBJ1-5, with TRBD1 identical over 9 bases. Losses at the gene ends were 5 bases for V and 7 bases for J; bases not matched to a gene: 15. This CDR3 contains 17 residues. CDR1 and CDR2 (germline): SGHVS, FQNEAQ. The DNA for the CDR3 is TGTGCCAGCAGCCCAACTGCACTAGGGACAGGGCGCCAGCCCCAGCATTTT. Translation: CASSPTALGTGRQPQHF.

This clonotype has more than one count but fewer than ten. The chain carries TRBV6-1 and TRBJ1-1; 9 positions match TRBD1. The CDR3 sequence is 15 residues long. Germline loops: CDR1 MNHNS, CDR2 SASEGT. V shed 6 bases and J 6 bases; nucleotides not matched to a gene: 11. CDR3 sequence reads: CASRSGQGFYSEAFF. CDR3 DNA sequence: TGTGCCAGCAGATCGGGACAGGGTTTTTACTCTGAAGCTTTCTTT.

The gene calls are TRBV4-1 and TRBJ1-6; no clear D. Germline V gene data show CDR1 as MGHRA and CDR2 as YSYEKL. Trimming took off 1 base at V and 8 bases at J, with 15 bases between the two ends. The CDR3 consists of 16 residues. CDR3 sequence (DNA): TGCGCCAGCAGCCAAGCGGTACCCCACCGGGATTCACCCCTCCACTTT. Its protein product is CASSQAVPHRDSPLHF.

This clonotype was observed a few times. The chain couples TRBV29-1 to TRBJ2-3, with D perhaps matching TRBD2 (7 bases). The CDR3 extends over 13 amino acids. CDR1 is SQVTM, CDR2 ANQGSEA, per germline. V was clipped by 3 bases and J by 2 bases, with 9 bases between them. The CDR3 loop reads CSVDAGATDTQYF. CDR3 DNA: TGCAGCGTTGATGCGGGGGCCACAGATACGCAGTATTTT.

This clonotype occurred a few times. The rearrangement joins TRBV5-5 to TRBJ2-7, with D possibly matching TRBD1 (5 bases). V dropped 0 bases and J dropped 0 bases, with 10 bases sitting between them. The CDR3 sequence is 15 residues long. Germline lookup yields CDR1 SGHKS and CDR2 YYEKEE (reference sequence). The CDR3 loop reads CASSLAYRISYEQYF. CDR3 coding DNA: TGTGCCAGCAGCTTGGCCTACAGGATCTCCTACGAGCAGTACTTC.

This clonotype has just a few counts. This chain uses TRBV7-9 with TRBJ1-2; D gene uncertain. Trimming pared 2 bases from V and 5 bases from J, leaving 12 bases between. The CDR3 sequence is 14 residues long. Germline CDR1 SEHNR, CDR2 FQNEAQ (reference sequence). CDR3 in DNA: TGTGCCAGCAGCTTACATTCGGGAATTTATGGCTACACCTTC. Translating it yields CASSLHSGIYGYTF.

Details on this clonotype: A much more abundant neighbour one base away suggests this may be a read error. The genes are TRBV29-1 and TRBJ2-3, with a weak D call TRBD2 (5 bases). V lost 3 bases to trimming and J lost 0 bases, with 10 bases between them. The CDR3 has 14 amino acids. The germline V gene encodes CDR1 SQVTM and CDR2 ANQGSEA. The CDR3 sequence: CSVDLRGSTDTQYF. The CDR3 DNA is TGCAGCGTTGATTTGCGCGGGAGCACAGATACGCAGTATTTT.

The chain is built from TRBV13 and TRBJ2-7; D possibly uses TRBD1 or TRBD2 (6 bases each). This CDR3 is built from 15 residues. V lost 5 bases and J 1 base, leaving 15 bases between the germline ends. Germline values: CDR1 PRHDT, CDR2 FYEKMQ (reference sequence). The CDR3 coding sequence is TGTGCCAGCAGCACCCTTACAGGGACTTCCTACGAGCAGTACTTC. It translates to CASSTLTGTSYEQYF.